This record covers a single T cell receptor beta chain. These data are taken from a study of stem cell transplantation in POMP-related autoinflammatory disease. CDR3 length: 15 amino acids. Trimming shortened V by 0 bases and J by 4 bases, and 10 bases separated the two germline ends. CDR1 and CDR2 (germline): MNHNY, SVGAGI (reference sequence). Measured with immunoSEQ multiplex PCR; TCRdb has only the in-frame clones, and not every one. The data contain over a thousand clones, around three quarters of them singletons. The V call is TRBV6-6, the J call TRBJ1-5; no firm D call. Material for sequencing was CD8+ T cells from PBMCs. This clonotype was sampled from a human donor in good health. The CDR3 DNA is TGTGCCAGCAGTTACTCTCCGCTACGGAATCAGCCCCAGCATTTT. Translating gives CASSYSPLRNQPQHF.